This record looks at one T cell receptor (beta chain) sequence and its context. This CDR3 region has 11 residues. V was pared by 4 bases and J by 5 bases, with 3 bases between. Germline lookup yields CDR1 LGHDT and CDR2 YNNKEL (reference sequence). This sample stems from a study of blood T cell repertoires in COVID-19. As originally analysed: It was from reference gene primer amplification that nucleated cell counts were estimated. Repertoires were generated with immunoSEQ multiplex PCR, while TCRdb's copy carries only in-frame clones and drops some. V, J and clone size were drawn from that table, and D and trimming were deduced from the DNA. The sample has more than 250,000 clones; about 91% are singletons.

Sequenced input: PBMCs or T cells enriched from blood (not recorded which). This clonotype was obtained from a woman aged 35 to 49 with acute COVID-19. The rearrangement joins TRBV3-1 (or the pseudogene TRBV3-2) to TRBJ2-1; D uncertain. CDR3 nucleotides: TGTGCCAGCAGCCGAGACAATGAGCAGTTCTTC. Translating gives CASSRDNEQFF.